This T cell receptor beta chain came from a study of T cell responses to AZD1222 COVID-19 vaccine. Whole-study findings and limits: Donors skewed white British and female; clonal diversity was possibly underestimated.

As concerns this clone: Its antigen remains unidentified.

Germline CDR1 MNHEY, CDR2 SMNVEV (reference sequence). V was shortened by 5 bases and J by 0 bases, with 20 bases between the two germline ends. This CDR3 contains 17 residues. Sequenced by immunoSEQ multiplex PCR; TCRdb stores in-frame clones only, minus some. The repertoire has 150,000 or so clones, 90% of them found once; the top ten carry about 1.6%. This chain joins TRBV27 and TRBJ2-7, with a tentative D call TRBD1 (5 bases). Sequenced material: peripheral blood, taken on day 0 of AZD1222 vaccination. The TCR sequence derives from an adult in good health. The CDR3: CASSPPPGHEFSYEQYF. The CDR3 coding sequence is TGTGCCAGCAGTCCGCCACCCGGACATGAATTCTCCTACGAGCAGTACTTC.